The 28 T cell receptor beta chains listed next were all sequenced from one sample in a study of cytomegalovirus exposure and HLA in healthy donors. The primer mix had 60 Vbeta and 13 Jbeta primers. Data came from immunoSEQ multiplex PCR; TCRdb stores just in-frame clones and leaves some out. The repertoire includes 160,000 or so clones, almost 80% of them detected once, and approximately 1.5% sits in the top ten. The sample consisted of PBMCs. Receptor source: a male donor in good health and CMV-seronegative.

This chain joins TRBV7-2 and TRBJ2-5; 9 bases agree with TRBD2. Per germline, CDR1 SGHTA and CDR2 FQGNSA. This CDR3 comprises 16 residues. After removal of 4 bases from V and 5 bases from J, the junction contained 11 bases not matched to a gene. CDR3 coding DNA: TGTGCCAGCAGCTCCTCAGGCGGGAGGGCCCTCGAGACCCAGTACTTC. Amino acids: CASSSSGGRALETQYF.

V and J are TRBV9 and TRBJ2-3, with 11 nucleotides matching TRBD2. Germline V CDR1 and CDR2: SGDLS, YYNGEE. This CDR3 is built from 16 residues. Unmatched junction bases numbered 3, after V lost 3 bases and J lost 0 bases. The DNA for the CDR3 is TGTGCCAGCAGCGCCTGGACTAGCGGGAGCACAGATACGCAGTATTTT. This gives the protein CASSAWTSGSTDTQYF. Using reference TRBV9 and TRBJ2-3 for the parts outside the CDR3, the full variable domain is DSGVTQTPKHLITATGQRVTLRCSPRSGDLSVYWYQQSLDQGLQFLIQYYNGEERAKGNILERFSAQQFPDLHSELNLSSLELGDSALYFCASSAWTSGSTDTQYFGPGTRLTVL.

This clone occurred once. This chain's CDR3 is CASSTGTDLTDTQYF. The CDR3, as DNA: TGTGCCAGTAGTACCGGGACAGATCTAACAGATACGCAGTATTTT. The rearrangement links TRBV19 to TRBJ2-3, with 7 bases matching TRBD1. The CDR3 runs to 15 residues. The trim removed 4 bases at V and 3 bases at J, leaving 7 bases unmatched. Germline loops: CDR1 LNHDA, CDR2 SQIVND (reference sequence).

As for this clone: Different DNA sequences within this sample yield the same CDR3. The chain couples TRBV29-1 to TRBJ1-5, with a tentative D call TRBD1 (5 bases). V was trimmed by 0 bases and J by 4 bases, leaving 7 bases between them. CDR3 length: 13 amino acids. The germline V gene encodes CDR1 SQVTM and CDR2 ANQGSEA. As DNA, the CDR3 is TGCAGCGTTGAAGAGGGGGGGAATCAGCCCCAGCATTTT. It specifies CSVEEGGNQPQHF. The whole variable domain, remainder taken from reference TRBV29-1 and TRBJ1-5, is SAVISQKPSRDICQRGTSLTIQCQVDSQVTMMFWYRQQPGQSLTLIATANQGSEATYESGFVIDKFPISRPNLTFSTLTVSNMSPEDSSIYLCSVEEGGNQPQHFGDGTRLSIL.

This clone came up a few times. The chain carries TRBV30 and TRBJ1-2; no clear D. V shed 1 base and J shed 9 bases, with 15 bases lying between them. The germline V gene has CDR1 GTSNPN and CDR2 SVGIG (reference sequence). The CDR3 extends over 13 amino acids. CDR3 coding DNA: TGTGCCTGGAGTGGTGACGGAGTTACAAGCTACACCTTC. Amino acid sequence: CAWSGDGVTSYTF. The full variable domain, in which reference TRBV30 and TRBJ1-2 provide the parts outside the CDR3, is SQTIHQWPATLVQPVGSPLSLECTVEGTSNPNLYWYRQAAGRGLQLLFYSVGIGQISSEVPQNLSASRPQDRQFILSSKKLLLSDSGFYLCAWSGDGVTSYTFGSGTRLTVV.

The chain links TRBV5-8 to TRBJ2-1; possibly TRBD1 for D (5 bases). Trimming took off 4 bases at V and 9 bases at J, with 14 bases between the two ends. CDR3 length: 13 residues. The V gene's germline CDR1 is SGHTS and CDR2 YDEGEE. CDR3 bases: TGTGCCAGCAGCCGACGTACCCAGGGTGAGCAGTTCTTC. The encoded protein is CASSRRTQGEQFF.

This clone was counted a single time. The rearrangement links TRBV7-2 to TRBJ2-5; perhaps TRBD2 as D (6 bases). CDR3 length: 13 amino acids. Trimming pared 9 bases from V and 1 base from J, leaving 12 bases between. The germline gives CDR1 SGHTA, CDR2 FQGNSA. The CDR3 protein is CASRAGSQETQYF. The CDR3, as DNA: TGTGCCAGTAGAGCGGGTTCCCAAGAGACCCAGTACTTC.

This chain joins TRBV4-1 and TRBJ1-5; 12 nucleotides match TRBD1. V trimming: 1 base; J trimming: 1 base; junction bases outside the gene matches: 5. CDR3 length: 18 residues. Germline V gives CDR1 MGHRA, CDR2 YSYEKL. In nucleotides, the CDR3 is TGCGCCAGCAGCCAAGGAGGGACAGGGGGCTTCAGCAATCAGCCCCAGCATTTT. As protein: CASSQGGTGGFSNQPQHF.

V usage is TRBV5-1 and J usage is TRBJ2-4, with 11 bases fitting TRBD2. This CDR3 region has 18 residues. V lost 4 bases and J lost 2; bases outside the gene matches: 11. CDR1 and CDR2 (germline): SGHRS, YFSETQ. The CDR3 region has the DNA TGCGCCAGCAGCCTACCGATAGCGGGAGGGCCAACCAAAAACATTCAGTACTTC. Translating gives CASSLPIAGGPTKNIQYF.

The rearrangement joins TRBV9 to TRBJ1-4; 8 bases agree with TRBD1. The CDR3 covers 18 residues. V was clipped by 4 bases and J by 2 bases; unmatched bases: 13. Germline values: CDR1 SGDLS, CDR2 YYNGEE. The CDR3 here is CASSPTGGISFTNEKLFF. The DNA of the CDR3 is TGTGCCAGCAGCCCCACAGGGGGAATCTCTTTTACTAATGAAAAACTGTTTTTT.

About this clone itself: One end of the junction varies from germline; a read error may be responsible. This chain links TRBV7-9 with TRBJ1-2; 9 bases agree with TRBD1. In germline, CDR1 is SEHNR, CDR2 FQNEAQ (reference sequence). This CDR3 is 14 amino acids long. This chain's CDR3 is CSSSQTGGGYGYTF. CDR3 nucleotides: TGTTCCAGCAGCCAAACAGGGGGCGGCTATGGCTACACCTTC.

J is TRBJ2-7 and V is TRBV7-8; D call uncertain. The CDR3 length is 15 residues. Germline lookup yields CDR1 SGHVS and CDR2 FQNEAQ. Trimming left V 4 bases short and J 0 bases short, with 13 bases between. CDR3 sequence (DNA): TGTGCCAGCAGCTACCAGGCACGATCCTCCTACGAGCAGTACTTC. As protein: CASSYQARSSYEQYF.

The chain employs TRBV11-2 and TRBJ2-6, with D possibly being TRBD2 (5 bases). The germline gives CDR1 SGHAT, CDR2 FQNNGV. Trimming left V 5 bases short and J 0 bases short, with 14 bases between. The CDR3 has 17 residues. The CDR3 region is CASSAGVLASGANVLTF. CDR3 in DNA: TGTGCCAGCAGCGCGGGTGTGTTGGCCTCTGGGGCCAACGTCCTGACTTTC.

The CDR3 protein is CASSLEGTTGATQYF. CDR3 sequence (DNA): TGCGCCAGCAGCTTGGAAGGGACTACGGGGGCGACCCAGTACTTC. The V gene is TRBV5-1, the J gene TRBJ2-5; D may be TRBD2 (7 bases). Trimming took off 0 bases at V and 7 bases at J, with 16 bases between the two ends. The CDR3 loop spans 15 amino acids. Looked up from germline, CDR1 is SGHRS and CDR2 is YFSETQ.

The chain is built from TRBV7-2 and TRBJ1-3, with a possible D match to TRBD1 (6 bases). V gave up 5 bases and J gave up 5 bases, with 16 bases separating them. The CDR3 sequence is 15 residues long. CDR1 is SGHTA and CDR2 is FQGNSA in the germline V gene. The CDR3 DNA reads TGTGCCAGCAGCACCGACAGTGGACAGAGAAACACCATATATTTT. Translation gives CASSTDSGQRNTIYF. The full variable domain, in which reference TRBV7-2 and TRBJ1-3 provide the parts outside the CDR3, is GAGVSQSPSNKVTEKGKDVELRCDPISGHTALYWYRQSLGQGLEFLIYFQGNSAPDKSGLPSDRFSAERTGGSVSTLTIQRTQQEDSAVYLCASSTDSGQRNTIYFGEGSWLTVV.

CDR3 coding DNA: TGCGCCAGCAGCGCCGGGACAGAGTACCAAGAGACCCAGTACTTC. As protein: CASSAGTEYQETQYF. The chain carries TRBV5-1 and TRBJ2-5; 7 nucleotides line up with TRBD1. This CDR3 has 15 amino acids. Per the germline V gene, CDR1 is SGHRS and CDR2 is YFSETQ. The J segment lost 0 bases and the V segment lost 4 bases, leaving 6 bases of the junction unmatched.

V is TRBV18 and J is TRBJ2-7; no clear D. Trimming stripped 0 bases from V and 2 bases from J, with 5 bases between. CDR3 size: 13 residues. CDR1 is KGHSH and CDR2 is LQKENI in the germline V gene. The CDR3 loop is CASSPPYTYEQYF. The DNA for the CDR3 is TGTGCCAGCTCACCACCGTACACCTACGAGCAGTACTTC.

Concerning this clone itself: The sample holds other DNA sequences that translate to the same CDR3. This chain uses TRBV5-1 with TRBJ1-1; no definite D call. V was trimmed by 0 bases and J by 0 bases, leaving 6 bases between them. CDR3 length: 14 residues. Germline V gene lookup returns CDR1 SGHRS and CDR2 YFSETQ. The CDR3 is CASSLGGMNTEAFF. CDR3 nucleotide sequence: TGCGCCAGCAGCTTGGGAGGAATGAACACTGAAGCTTTCTTT.

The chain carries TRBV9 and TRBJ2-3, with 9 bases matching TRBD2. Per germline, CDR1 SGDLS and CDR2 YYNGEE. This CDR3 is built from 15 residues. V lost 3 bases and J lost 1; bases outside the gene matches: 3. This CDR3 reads CASSGGGVGTDTQYF. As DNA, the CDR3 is TGTGCCAGCAGCGGCGGGGGGGTTGGCACAGATACGCAGTATTTT.

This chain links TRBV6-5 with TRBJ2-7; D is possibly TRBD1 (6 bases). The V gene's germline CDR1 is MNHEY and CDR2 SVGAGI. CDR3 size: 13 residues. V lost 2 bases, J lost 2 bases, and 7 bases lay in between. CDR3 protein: CASSYPGAYEQYF. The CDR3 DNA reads TGTGCCAGCAGTTACCCAGGGGCCTACGAGCAGTACTTC.

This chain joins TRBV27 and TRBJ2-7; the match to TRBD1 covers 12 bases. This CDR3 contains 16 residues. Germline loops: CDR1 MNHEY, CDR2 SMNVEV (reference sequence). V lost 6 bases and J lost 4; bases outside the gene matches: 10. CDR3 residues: CASSRFGTGGKYEQYF. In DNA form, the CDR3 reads TGTGCCAGCAGCCGATTCGGGACAGGGGGCAAATACGAGCAGTACTTC.

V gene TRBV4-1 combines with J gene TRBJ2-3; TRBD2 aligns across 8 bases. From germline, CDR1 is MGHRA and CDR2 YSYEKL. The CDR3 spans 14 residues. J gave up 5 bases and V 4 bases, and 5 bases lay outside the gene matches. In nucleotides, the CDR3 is TGCGCCAGCAGCCGGCGGGAGGTCGGAGATACGCAGTATTTT. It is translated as CASSRREVGDTQYF.

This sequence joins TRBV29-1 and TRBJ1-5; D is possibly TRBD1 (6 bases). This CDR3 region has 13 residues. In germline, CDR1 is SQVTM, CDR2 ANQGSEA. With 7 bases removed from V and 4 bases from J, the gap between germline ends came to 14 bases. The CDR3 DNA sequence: TGCAGCGCTAAAGGGGGGGGAAATCAGCCCCAGCATTTT. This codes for CSAKGGGNQPQHF.

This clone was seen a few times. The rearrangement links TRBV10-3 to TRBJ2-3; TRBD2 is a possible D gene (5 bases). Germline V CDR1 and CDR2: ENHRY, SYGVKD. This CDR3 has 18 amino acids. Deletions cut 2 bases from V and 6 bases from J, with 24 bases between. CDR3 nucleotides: TGTGCCATCAGTGAGCCGCCCGTGGACCCTACTGGGAGTGATACGCAGTATTTT. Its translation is CAISEPPVDPTGSDTQYF.

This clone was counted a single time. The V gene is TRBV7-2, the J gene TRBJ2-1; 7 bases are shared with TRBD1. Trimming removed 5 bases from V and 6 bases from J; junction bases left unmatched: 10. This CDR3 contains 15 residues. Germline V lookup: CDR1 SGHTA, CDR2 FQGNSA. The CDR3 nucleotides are TGTGCCAGCAGCCCCACCGGGACAGCCCTCAATGAGCAGTTCTTC. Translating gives CASSPTGTALNEQFF.

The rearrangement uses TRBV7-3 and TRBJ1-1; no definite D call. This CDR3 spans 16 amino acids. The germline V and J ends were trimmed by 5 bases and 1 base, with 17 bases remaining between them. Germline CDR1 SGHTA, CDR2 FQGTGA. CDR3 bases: TGTGCCAGCAGCCCCGGAGGTTCCCGCAGGAACACTGAAGCTTTCTTT. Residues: CASSPGGSRRNTEAFF. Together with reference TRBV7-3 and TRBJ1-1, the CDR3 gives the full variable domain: GAGVSQTPSNKVTEKGKYVELRCDPISGHTALYWYRQSLGQGPEFLIYFQGTGAADDSGLPNDRFFAVRPEGSVSTLKIQRTERGDSAVYLCASSPGGSRRNTEAFFGQGTRLTVV.

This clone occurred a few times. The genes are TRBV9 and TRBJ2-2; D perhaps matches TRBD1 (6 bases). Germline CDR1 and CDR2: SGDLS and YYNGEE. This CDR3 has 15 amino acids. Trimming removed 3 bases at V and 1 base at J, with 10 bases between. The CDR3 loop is CASSAQGQNTGELFF. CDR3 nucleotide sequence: TGTGCCAGCAGCGCCCAGGGACAGAACACCGGGGAGCTGTTTTTT. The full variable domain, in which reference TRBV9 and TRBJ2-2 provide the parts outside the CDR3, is DSGVTQTPKHLITATGQRVTLRCSPRSGDLSVYWYQQSLDQGLQFLIQYYNGEERAKGNILERFSAQQFPDLHSELNLSSLELGDSALYFCASSAQGQNTGELFFGEGSRLTVL.

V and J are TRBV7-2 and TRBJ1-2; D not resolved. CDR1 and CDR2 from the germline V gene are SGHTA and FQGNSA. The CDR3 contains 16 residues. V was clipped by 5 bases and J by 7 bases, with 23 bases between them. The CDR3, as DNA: TGTGCCAGCAGCCCCAGACACCAATCCCTCTTGGGTGGCTACACCTTC. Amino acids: CASSPRHQSLLGGYTF.